A selection of T cell receptor beta chains follows, all from one sample in a study of blood T cell repertoires in COVID-19. Method: immunoSEQ multiplex PCR; TCRdb's copy keeps in-frame clones and lacks some. The sample records tens of thousands of clones, about nine tenths being singletons. Sequences were obtained from peripheral blood. These receptors were obtained from a woman aged 45-65 years with acute or convalescent COVID-19. Each CDR3 is given with its conserved first and last residue. The order of the fields is clone size, J gene, V gene, D gene, CDR3 protein, CDR3 DNA. The D gene is left open where the match is weak. Rows may omit the clone size; those that give it use once, few, many or a size class.

size: .; J: TRBJ2-1; V: TRBV6-5; D: TRBD2; CDR3: CASSPGTSGSYEQFF; DNA: TGTGCCAGCAGTCCCGGGACTAGCGGATCATATGAGCAGTTCTTC
size: .; J: TRBJ1-1; V: TRBV3-1/TRBV3-2; D: TRBD1; CDR3: CASSPQGFPEAFF; DNA: TGTGCCAGCAGCCCACAGGGGTTTCCTGAAGCTTTCTTT
size: .; J: TRBJ1-6; V: TRBV9; D: .; CDR3: CASSPSRDTLHSPLHF; DNA: TGTGCCAGCAGCCCAAGCAGGGACACCCTTCATTCACCCCTCCACTTT
size: .; J: TRBJ2-2; V: TRBV19; D: .; CDR3: CASERDTGELFF; DNA: TGTGCCAGTGAACGGGACACCGGGGAGCTGTTTTTT
size: .; J: TRBJ2-3; V: TRBV29-1; D: TRBD1; CDR3: CSVVGQGADTQYF; DNA: TGCAGCGTTGTGGGACAGGGGGCAGATACGCAGTATTTT
size: few; J: TRBJ2-7; V: TRBV27; D: TRBD1; CDR3: CASSWGQGPYEQYF; DNA: TGTGCCAGCAGTTGGGGACAGGGCCCCTACGAGCAGTACTTC
size: few; J: TRBJ2-3; V: TRBV27; D: TRBD1; CDR3: CASSPDRVVTDTQYF; DNA: TGTGCCAGCAGTCCGGACAGGGTAGTTACAGATACGCAGTATTTT
size: .; J: TRBJ1-1; V: TRBV6-5; D: TRBD1; CDR3: CASSGTGGMNTEAFF; DNA: TGTGCCAGCAGCGGGACAGGGGGCATGAACACTGAAGCTTTCTTT
size: many; J: TRBJ2-2; V: TRBV27; D: TRBD2; CDR3: CASLGLAGGLNTGELFF; DNA: TGTGCCAGCCTGGGACTAGCGGGAGGACTCAACACCGGGGAGCTGTTTTTT
size: .; J: TRBJ1-1; V: TRBV5-1; D: .; CDR3: CASSGGRTVTEAFF; DNA: TGCGCCAGCAGCGGCGGAAGGACAGTCACTGAAGCTTTCTTT
size: .; J: TRBJ1-2; V: TRBV18; D: TRBD1; CDR3: CASGTYRGQSYGYTF; DNA: TGTGCCAGTGGAACCTACAGGGGGCAAAGCTATGGCTACACCTTC
size: .; J: TRBJ1-1; V: TRBV24-1; D: TRBD1; CDR3: CATSDGTGETEAFF; DNA: TGTGCCACCAGTGATGGAACAGGGGAAACTGAAGCTTTCTTT
size: .; J: TRBJ1-2; V: TRBV25-1; D: TRBD1; CDR3: CASSERGTAGYGYTF; DNA: TGTGCCAGCAGTGAGCGCGGGACAGCCGGCTATGGCTACACCTTC
size: .; J: TRBJ2-1; V: TRBV10-3; D: TRBD2; CDR3: CAISFLAGTLNEQFF; DNA: TGTGCCATCAGTTTTTTAGCGGGAACTCTTAATGAGCAGTTCTTC